This T cell receptor beta chain was recorded in a study of blood T cell repertoires in COVID-19 (dated by TCRdb to about 2020). About the investigation overall: Samples from collaborators originated in the United States, Italy and Spain and spanned both the acute and convalescent phases of COVID-19. The samples were drawn from two sources: the first 160 participants of the ongoing ImmuneRACE study, and 1,254 subjects contributed by 6 global collaborators. The repertoires were made available in a free public database intended to serve as a resource for research on the immune response to SARS-CoV-2. The dataset comprised deeply sampled blood TCRbeta repertoires from subjects exposed to, actively infected with, or recovered from COVID-19. A de-identified subject ID, COVID-19 status, age in years and sex were almost always included in the sample metadata. The material from the prospective study consisted of cDNA or gDNA derived from T cells, B-cell-depleted T cells, or PBMCs. HLA class I and class II types, where available, came from metadata supplied by the sample provider rather than from assay-based typing.

Cut back by 2 bases and 10 bases, the V and J ends lie 9 bases apart. Inclusive of the bounding cysteine and phenylalanine, the CDR3 is 12 residues long. Only CDR3 DNA remains: 36 bases, in frame from the first base. CDR1 and CDR2, per the germline V gene, are MDHEN and SYDVKM. With respect to this clone: The clone's antigen remains unknown. No base qualities exist here, and no much larger clone lies one base off it. Other nucleotide sequences from this sample produce the same CDR3.

One collaborating source in Seattle enrolled patients during active infection and followed them longitudinally through the course of disease. Collaborating institutions collected whole blood in K2EDTA tubes following their own protocols. Collaborator samples were shipped for TCRbeta analysis as frozen whole blood, isolated PBMCs, or DNA extracted from either sample type. The immunoSEQ Assay, a bias-controlled multiplex PCR, was used to amplify TCRbeta CDR3 regions from genomic DNA. From the authors' description of their analysis: The number of nucleated cells in each sample was estimated by amplification of reference gene primers within the assay. To quantify the absolute abundance of each unique TCRbeta CDR3 rearrangement, sequence reads were collapsed and filtered. For each sample, productive Simpson clonality was calculated as the square root of Simpson's diversity index over productive rearrangements. TCRdb carries this immuneACCESS record with in-frame sequences only. Its versions omit some clonotypes, under half of them owing to an unresolved V gene in the studies checked, with the rest unexplained. V, J and clone size derive from that table, while D and trimming were established from the DNA sequence. The sample yields 300,000 to 450,000 clones; approximately 87% were counted once. Less than 11% of the sample lies in the top ten.

The full study reports these points: The amount of clinical and demographic metadata varied by source and participant and was provided uncurated.

This sequence uses TRBV28 and TRBJ1-5, with TRBD1 tentatively as D gene (5 bases match). Sequenced input: peripheral blood. The receptor's source is a woman aged 25-40 years with COVID-19, enrolled during active disease. Here the CDR3 is given as CASSLPRGPQHF. The nucleotides read TGTGCCAGCAGTTTACCTAGGGGCCCCCAGCATTTT.